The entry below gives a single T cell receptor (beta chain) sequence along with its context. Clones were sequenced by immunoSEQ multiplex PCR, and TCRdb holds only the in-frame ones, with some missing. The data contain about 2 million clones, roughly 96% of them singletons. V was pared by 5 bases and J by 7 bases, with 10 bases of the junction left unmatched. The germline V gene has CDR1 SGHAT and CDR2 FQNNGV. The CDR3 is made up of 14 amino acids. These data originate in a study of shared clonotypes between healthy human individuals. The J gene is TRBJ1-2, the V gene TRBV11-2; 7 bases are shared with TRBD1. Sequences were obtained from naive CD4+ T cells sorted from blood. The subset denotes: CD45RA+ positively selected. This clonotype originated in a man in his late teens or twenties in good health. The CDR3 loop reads CASSTRQGESGYTF. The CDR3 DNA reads TGTGCCAGCAGCACCCGACAGGGAGAAAGTGGCTACACCTTC.